This T cell receptor beta chain emerged from a study of shared clonotypes between healthy human individuals. Measured with immunoSEQ multiplex PCR; TCRdb has only the in-frame clones, and not every one. The data hold over 400,000 clones, with 90% to 96% observed a single time. This CDR3 region has 15 residues. V shed 2 bases, J shed 2 bases, and the junction held 5 bases outside the gene matches. The V gene's germline CDR1 is SNHLY and CDR2 FYNNEI. Input material: naive CD4+ T cells sorted from blood. Stated subset: CD45RA+ positively selected. The TCR sequence derives from a woman aged 30 to 39 in good health. The rearrangement uses TRBV2 and TRBJ2-7; TRBD2 aligns across 8 bases. CDR3 sequence: CASSEFSGTPYEQYF. The CDR3 region has the DNA TGTGCCAGCAGTGAATTTAGCGGGACCCCCTACGAGCAGTACTTC.